This T cell receptor (beta chain) was recorded in a study of blood T cell repertoires in COVID-19. As for the study in general: Samples came from the United States, Italy and Spain, spanning acute and convalescent COVID-19.

Assay used: immunoSEQ multiplex PCR; TCRdb lists only in-frame clones, some missing. In the table there are roughly 120,000 clones, roughly 82% of which are singletons. V gave up 7 bases and J gave up 4 bases, with 10 bases separating them. Germline CDR1 and CDR2: MDHEN and SYDVKM. CDR3 length equals 12 residues. Sequences were obtained from peripheral blood. The TCR sequence derives from a human donor in a cohort sampled during active COVID-19. The rearrangement uses TRBV28 and TRBJ1-2; D might be TRBD1 (5 bases). CDR3 sequence reads: CASTQGVYGYTF. CDR3 in DNA: TGTGCCAGCACCCAGGGTGTCTATGGCTACACCTTC.